This T cell receptor (beta chain) came from a study of blood T cell repertoires in COVID-19. Background on the study: Whether acute or convalescent, the COVID-19 samples came from the United States, Italy and Spain. T cells, B-cell-depleted T cells, or PBMCs supplied cDNA or gDNA.

This clone has just a few counts. Study processing details: Amplification from reference gene primers served as the basis for estimated nucleated cell counts. Repertoires were generated with immunoSEQ multiplex PCR, while TCRdb's copy carries only in-frame clones and drops some. V, J and clone size derive from that table, while D and trimming were established from the DNA sequence. Of hundreds of thousands of clones in the sample, roughly 83% were seen once. The CDR3 extends over 17 amino acids. Per the germline V gene, CDR1 is PRHDT and CDR2 is FYEKMQ (reference sequence). V gave up 0 bases and J gave up 5 bases; unmatched junction bases: 9.

Sequencing input: peripheral blood. The chain uses TRBV13 and TRBJ2-1; TRBD2 matches at 8 bases. This receptor was identified in a woman aged 70-85 years with active or convalescent COVID-19. In DNA form, the CDR3 reads TGTGCCAGCAGCTTAGGCCGAAGTAGCGGGACCAACAATGAGCAGTTCTTC. Translated, it gives CASSLGRSSGTNNEQFF.